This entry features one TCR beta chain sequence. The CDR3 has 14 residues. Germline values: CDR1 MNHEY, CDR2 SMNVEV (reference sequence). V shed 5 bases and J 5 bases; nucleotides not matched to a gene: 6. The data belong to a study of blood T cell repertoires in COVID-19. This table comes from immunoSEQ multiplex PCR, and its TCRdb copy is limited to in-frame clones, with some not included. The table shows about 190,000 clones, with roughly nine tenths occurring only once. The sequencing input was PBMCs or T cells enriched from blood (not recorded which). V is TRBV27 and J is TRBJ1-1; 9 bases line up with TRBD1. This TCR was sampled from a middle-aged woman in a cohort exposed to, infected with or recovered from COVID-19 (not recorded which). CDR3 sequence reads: CASSLGQGRTEAFF. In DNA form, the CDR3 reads TGTGCCAGCAGTCTAGGACAGGGGAGGACTGAAGCTTTCTTT.